The sequence of this TCR beta chain was determined in a study of OX40 agonist ivuxolimab in advanced cancers. Study background: At 0.01 to 10 mg/kg, ivuxolimab was administered intravenously to patients every 2 weeks. Of the participants, approximately 44% had some prior anti-PD-1, anti-PD-L1 or anti-CTLA-4 therapy, which was allowed. Notes on the study in general: It was not determined which antigens were specifically recognized by the peripheral T cells that had undergone clonal expansion. It was also the case that some nonresponders had low normalized T-cell clonal expansion.

Libraries were prepared by immunoSEQ multiplex PCR; TCRdb keeps only in-frame clonotypes and omits some of them. The sample carries more than 20,000 clones, 84% recorded once. With regard to this clone: As yet, its antigen is unknown.

The CDR3 consists of 17 residues. V shed 3 bases and J 5 bases; nucleotides not matched to a gene: 15. Germline CDR1 reads LNHDA; CDR2 reads SQIVND (reference sequence). This clonotype originated in an adult with an advanced solid tumor such as melanoma, head and neck, liver or kidney cancer. The gene calls are TRBV19 and TRBJ2-7, with TRBD2 matching over 8 bases. The starting material was CD4+ or CD8+ T cells sorted from blood, obtained in a trial of the OX40 agonist ivuxolimab. The CDR3 protein is CASSISLAGGLGDEQYF. CDR3 nucleotide sequence: TGTGCCAGTAGTATTTCCCTAGCGGGCGGTTTGGGGGACGAGCAGTACTTC.